Below are 31 T cell receptor beta chains sequenced from a single sample in a study of T-cell memory formation after mild COVID-19. One entry per CDR3 protein results from TCRdb running MiXCR on the 5' RACE reads. In the table there are roughly 190,000 distinct CDR3 sequences, roughly 30% of which are singletons. Sequences were obtained from PBMCs or a T cell subset sorted from them (not recorded which). Receptor source: an adult woman who had mild COVID-19 (a few samples of this study predate the infection). Cell type and time point are not known.

The chain carries TRBV5-1 and TRBJ2-2; D may match TRBD1 or TRBD2 (5 bases each). Germline V lookup: CDR1 SGHRS, CDR2 YFSETQ. CDR3 length: 16 amino acids. Between the trimmed V and J ends, which lost 5 bases and 2 bases, there was a span of 16 bases. CDR3 sequence reads: CASRTAGTRNTGELFF. CDR3 sequence (DNA): TGCGCCAGCAGAACCGCCGGGACGAGAAACACCGGGGAGCTGTTTTTT. Combining the CDR3 with reference TRBV5-1 and TRBJ2-2 gives the whole variable domain KAGVTQTPRYLIKTRGQQVTLSCSPISGHRSVSWYQQTPGQGLQFLFEYFSETQRNKGNFPGRFSGRQFSNSRSEMNVSTLELGDSALYLCASRTAGTRNTGELFFGEGSRLTVL.

In its sample, this clonotype was seen a few times. This chain links TRBV5-6 with TRBJ2-1, with 11 bases lining up with TRBD2. The ends lost 4 bases at V and 3 bases at J; junction bases unmatched: 3. This CDR3 is built from 15 residues. The germline V gene encodes CDR1 SGHDT and CDR2 YYEEEE. CDR3 amino acids: CASSLAGGGYNEQFF. CDR3 coding DNA: TGTGCCAGCAGCCTAGCGGGAGGCGGCTACAATGAGCAGTTCTTC.

This chain joins TRBV15 and TRBJ1-2, with 8 bases identical to TRBD1. The V segment lost 5 bases and the J segment 5 bases; nucleotides outside the gene matches: 10. In germline, CDR1 is LNHNV, CDR2 YYDKDF (reference sequence). This CDR3 region has 15 residues. The CDR3 region has the DNA TGTGCCACCAGCCCGACCGGACAGGGAAGTTATGGCTACACCTTC. This encodes CATSPTGQGSYGYTF.

The chain is built from TRBV29-1 and TRBJ2-7; D is undetermined. V was pared by 4 bases and J by 2 bases, with 18 bases between. Germline V gene lookup returns CDR1 SQVTM and CDR2 ANQGSEA. This CDR3 has 15 residues. The DNA for the CDR3 is TGCAGCGTTGGGTGGGGTGTGGCGGACCCCTACGAGCAGTACTTC. Its translation: CSVGWGVADPYEQYF.

The chain links TRBV6-1 to TRBJ2-7; D tentatively fits TRBD1 or TRBD2 (5 bases each). The CDR3 is made up of 14 amino acids. Trimming left V 5 bases short and J 0 bases short, with 11 bases between. CDR1 is MNHNS and CDR2 is SASEGT in the germline V gene. The CDR3 region is CASSIRGSSYEQYF. CDR3 bases: TGTGCCAGCAGTATCCGGGGCAGCTCCTACGAGCAGTACTTC.

This clonotype was detected a few times. V is TRBV20-1 and J is TRBJ2-2; D unclear. The CDR3 runs 12 residues. Trimming took off 1 base at V and 5 bases at J, with 5 bases between the two ends. Germline loops: CDR1 DFQATT, CDR2 SNEGSKA (reference sequence). The CDR3 here is CSARVITGELFF. The CDR3 nucleotides read TGCAGTGCTAGAGTTATTACCGGGGAGCTGTTTTTT.

This chain links TRBV29-1 with TRBJ1-4; 7 positions agree with TRBD1. The CDR3 extends over 14 amino acids. CDR1 SQVTM and CDR2 ANQGSEA come from the germline V gene. Germline trimming cut 7 bases from V and 2 bases from J; bases unmatched to any gene: 7. This CDR3 reads CSASTGTTNEKLFF. The DNA for the CDR3 is TGCAGCGCTTCGACAGGGACGACTAATGAAAAACTGTTTTTT.

This clonotype was observed at least ten times. This rearrangement joins TRBV12-3 or TRBV12-4 to TRBJ2-5, with 10 bases lining up with TRBD2. Unmatched junction bases numbered 7, after V lost 3 bases and J lost 0 bases. The CDR3 runs to 17 residues. The CDR3 nucleotides read TGTGCCAGCAGTTTTCCCCTAGCGGGGGCCTACCAAGAGACCCAGTACTTC. It encodes CASSFPLAGAYQETQYF.

This clonotype was picked up a small number of times. The gene calls are TRBV11-1 and TRBJ2-5; 12 nucleotides align to TRBD2. CDR3 length: 16 residues. V lost 3 bases and J lost 6; bases outside the gene matches: 8. The germline V gene has CDR1 SGHAT and CDR2 FQDESV (reference sequence). In DNA form, the CDR3 reads TGTGCCAGCAGCTTGGCGGGACTAGCGGGCGGAAAGACCCAGTACTTC. It encodes CASSLAGLAGGKTQYF.

Comments on this clonotype: The conserved final phenylalanine or tryptophan is absent from the CDR3, which likely points to a read error. The CDR3: CASSQGLAAIYEQYL. CDR3 nucleotide sequence: TGTGCCAGCAGCCAAGGACTAGCGGCTATTTACGAGCAGTACTTA. This rearrangement joins TRBV12-3 or TRBV12-4 to TRBJ2-7; 10 bases are shared with TRBD2. This CDR3 has 15 amino acids. V trimming: 6 bases; J trimming: 4 bases; junction bases outside the gene matches: 9.

The chain is built from TRBV12-3 or TRBV12-4 and TRBJ2-3, with TRBD2 matching 8 bases. The ends lost 7 bases at V and 0 bases at J; junction bases unmatched: 6. The CDR3 is 15 amino acids. CDR3 in amino acids: CASTSSSGSTDTQYF. The CDR3 nucleotides are TGTGCCAGCACCTCCTCTAGCGGGAGCACAGATACGCAGTATTTT.

This clonotype was seen more than once but under ten times. The V call is TRBV20-1, the J call TRBJ1-2; D is possibly TRBD1 (5 bases). V was clipped by 6 bases and J by 6 bases, with 17 bases between them. Germline V gene sequence: CDR1 DFQATT, CDR2 SNEGSKA (reference sequence). The CDR3 extends over 13 amino acids. The CDR3 reads CSALRGGMDGYTF. Here the CDR3 DNA reads TGCAGTGCCCTTAGGGGAGGGATGGATGGCTACACCTTC.

This chain uses TRBV11-2 with TRBJ2-2; 13 bases line up with TRBD2. The CDR3 is 17 residues long. Per the germline V gene, CDR1 is SGHAT and CDR2 is FQNNGV. V trimming: 5 bases; J trimming: 4 bases; junction bases outside the gene matches: 7. CDR3 protein: CASSQGLAGVSTGELFF. CDR3 nucleotides: TGTGCCAGCAGCCAAGGACTAGCGGGAGTCTCCACCGGGGAGCTGTTTTTT. Using reference TRBV11-2 and TRBJ2-2 for the parts outside the CDR3, the full variable domain is EAGVAQSPRYKIIEKRQSVAFWCNPISGHATLYWYQQILGQGPKLLIQFQNNGVVDDSQLPKDRFSAERLKGVDSTLKIQPAKLEDSAVYLCASSQGLAGVSTGELFFGEGSRLTVL.

The chain uses TRBV30 and TRBJ1-2, with D possibly TRBD1 on 5 matching bases. This CDR3 has 15 residues. Trimming shortened V by 1 base and J by 3 bases, and 15 bases separated the two germline ends. CDR1 is GTSNPN and CDR2 is SVGIG in the germline V gene (reference sequence). CDR3 protein: CAWSGGRRNDYGYTF. The CDR3 bases are TGTGCCTGGAGTGGGGGCAGGCGGAATGACTATGGCTACACCTTC.

The table lists this clonotype with a few counts. The rearrangement joins TRBV27 to TRBJ2-5; 13 bases align to TRBD2. The V and J ends lost 6 bases and 2 bases, in that order; junction bases with no gene match: 3. Germline V gene sequence: CDR1 MNHEY, CDR2 SMNVEV (reference sequence). CDR3 length equals 15 residues. CDR3 DNA sequence: TGTGCCAGCAGGGGACTAGCGGGGCGACAAGAGACCCAGTACTTC. It specifies CASRGLAGRQETQYF.

This chain connects TRBV20-1 to TRBJ2-7; 7 nucleotides agree with TRBD2. V lost 2 bases and J lost 2; bases outside the gene matches: 9. The length of the CDR3 is 15 residues. Per the germline V gene, CDR1 is DFQATT and CDR2 is SNEGSKA (reference sequence). As DNA, the CDR3 is TGCAGTGCTAGATTTACCGGGACTACTCCCTACGAGCAGTACTTC. Translation gives CSARFTGTTPYEQYF.

The table lists this clonotype with a few counts. Its ends do not fully match the called genes, so a read error is possible. V usage is TRBV12-3 or TRBV12-4 and J usage is TRBJ1-2; D may be TRBD1 (5 bases). The CDR3 length is 13 residues. CDR3 DNA: TGTGCCAGCAGTCCCGGTCAGGGTAGGTCGCCCTCCTTC. Protein: CASSPGQGRSPSF.

The chain couples TRBV5-1 to TRBJ2-1; no firm D call. CDR1 SGHRS and CDR2 YFSETQ come from the germline V gene. The CDR3 has 15 amino acids. Trimming removed 2 bases at V and 4 bases at J, with 13 bases between. CDR3 sequence reads: CASSLSLDVYNEQFF. Here the CDR3 DNA reads TGCGCCAGCAGCTTAAGCTTGGACGTATACAATGAGCAGTTCTTC.

The chain links TRBV24-1 to TRBJ2-5; 11 bases align to TRBD1. In germline, CDR1 is KGHDR, CDR2 SFDVKD. V trimming: 5 bases; J trimming: 4 bases; junction bases outside the gene matches: 11. This CDR3 has 17 residues. CDR3 in amino acids: CATSGRDRGVDLETQYF. The CDR3, as DNA: TGTGCCACCAGTGGCCGGGACAGGGGGGTTGACTTAGAGACCCAGTACTTC.

This clonotype was counted between two and nine times. The chain joins TRBV11-2 to TRBJ2-1; weak D call: TRBD1 (6 bases). The CDR3 consists of 14 residues. Between the trimmed V and J ends, which lost 1 base and 8 bases, there was a span of 12 bases. The germline V gene encodes CDR1 SGHAT and CDR2 FQNNGV. The CDR3 region is CASSLAAGVYEQFF. DNA for the CDR3: TGTGCCAGCAGCTTAGCGGCAGGGGTTTATGAGCAGTTCTTC.

The sample holds a few counts of this clonotype. The chain employs TRBV15 and TRBJ2-3; TRBD2 aligns across 8 bases. The CDR3 consists of 15 residues. The ends lost 1 base at V and 3 bases at J; junction bases unmatched: 3. Looked up from germline, CDR1 is LNHNV and CDR2 is YYDKDF (reference sequence). This CDR3 is CATSRAGGRTDTQYF. The CDR3 coding sequence is TGTGCCACCAGCAGAGCGGGGGGGAGGACAGATACGCAGTATTTT.

V usage is TRBV11-2 and J usage is TRBJ2-3; no definite D call. The germline CDR1 and CDR2 sequences are SGHAT and FQNNGV. CDR3 length: 17 amino acids. V was cut by 0 bases and J by 1 base, with 14 bases left in between. The CDR3 nucleotides read TGTGCCAGCAGCTTAGACGGCTCCACTTGGGGCACAGATACGCAGTATTTT. Translation: CASSLDGSTWGTDTQYF.

This clonotype was recorded a few times. The rearrangement links TRBV12-3 or TRBV12-4 to TRBJ2-7, with a tentative D call TRBD1 (5 bases). Trimming took 2 bases from V and 5 from J, leaving 16 bases between them. The CDR3 length is 15 residues. The CDR3 reads CASSLRPMIGDEQYF. CDR3 nucleotides: TGTGCCAGCAGTTTAAGGCCCATGATAGGGGACGAGCAGTACTTC.

This clonotype was detected only a few times. The chain is built from TRBV6-6 and TRBJ1-1; D not resolved. Germline CDR1 is MNHNY and CDR2 is SVGAGI (reference sequence). This CDR3 is built from 14 residues. Trimming pared 2 bases from V and 6 bases from J, leaving 13 bases between. In DNA form, the CDR3 reads TGTGCCAGCAGTTACCGGGTTGCTGTTTCTGAAGCTTTCTTT. As protein: CASSYRVAVSEAFF.

Only a few counts were recorded for this clonotype. The V call is TRBV7-9, the J call TRBJ2-1; weak D call: TRBD2 (6 bases). CDR1 and CDR2 (germline): SEHNR, FQNEAQ (reference sequence). Trimming shortened V by 1 base and J by 8 bases, and 18 bases separated the two germline ends. The CDR3 has 16 amino acids. The CDR3 loop is CASSLGEARSLDEQFF. Here the CDR3 DNA reads TGTGCCAGCAGCTTAGGGGAGGCCCGGTCTTTGGATGAGCAGTTCTTC.

CDR3 amino acids: CASSPEGAGGSYNEQFF. The DNA of the CDR3 is TGCGCCAGCAGCCCCGAGGGAGCGGGGGGCTCCTACAATGAGCAGTTCTTC. The rearrangement joins TRBV5-1 to TRBJ2-1, with 9 nucleotides matching TRBD2. Trimming removed 4 bases from V and 0 bases from J; junction bases left unmatched: 8. The germline V gene has CDR1 SGHRS and CDR2 YFSETQ. This CDR3 spans 17 amino acids.

This chain connects TRBV7-8 to TRBJ2-3; 8 bases are a match to TRBD2. This CDR3 has 14 residues. The germline V gene encodes CDR1 SGHVS and CDR2 FQNEAQ. V lost 5 bases, J lost 0 bases, and 1 base stayed unmatched. The chain's CDR3 is CASSRGRSTDTQYF. The DNA for the CDR3 is TGTGCCAGCAGCCGCGGGAGGAGCACAGATACGCAGTATTTT.

V is TRBV2 and J is TRBJ1-4; TRBD1 matches 7 bases. V gave up 7 bases and J gave up 0 bases; unmatched junction bases: 5. Germline CDR1 reads SNHLY; CDR2 reads FYNNEI. The CDR3 extends over 15 amino acids. CDR3 in amino acids: CASTTGATTNEKLFF. The CDR3 nucleotides read TGTGCCAGCACAACAGGGGCTACAACTAATGAAAAACTGTTTTTT.

This sequence joins TRBV9 and TRBJ2-2, with D uncertain. Germline-derived CDR1 and CDR2 are SGDLS and YYNGEE. Trimming pared 3 bases from V and 7 bases from J, leaving 16 bases between. The CDR3 sequence is 15 residues long. CDR3 nucleotides: TGTGCCAGCAGCGCAGACTTGATTGGCGGCGGGGAGCTGTTTTTT. It translates to CASSADLIGGGELFF. Supplemented by reference TRBV9 and TRBJ2-2, the full variable domain reads DSGVTQTPKHLITATGQRVTLRCSPRSGDLSVYWYQQSLDQGLQFLIQYYNGEERAKGNILERFSAQQFPDLHSELNLSSLELGDSALYFCASSADLIGGGELFFGEGSRLTVL.

The CDR3 is CAGDKEAGYFGYTF. CDR3 nucleotide sequence: TGTGCCGGCGACAAGGAGGCAGGGTATTTTGGCTACACCTTC. The chain is built from TRBV30 and TRBJ1-2; D might be TRBD1 (5 bases). The CDR3 is made up of 14 amino acids. Trimming stripped 8 bases from V and 7 bases from J, with 23 bases between. Germline loops: CDR1 GTSNPN, CDR2 SVGIG (reference sequence).

The chain has TRBV29-1 and TRBJ1-1; TRBD1 is a possible D gene (6 bases). The germline V and J ends were trimmed by 0 bases and 2 bases, with 10 bases remaining between them. This CDR3 has 14 amino acids. Germline CDR1 is SQVTM and CDR2 is ANQGSEA. Written as DNA, the CDR3 is TGCAGCGTTGAAGAAGGGACAACCAACACTGAAGCTTTCTTT. It codes for CSVEEGTTNTEAFF.